This T cell receptor (beta chain) was profiled in a study of blood T cell repertoires in COVID-19. The method was immunoSEQ multiplex PCR; TCRdb's version includes in-frame clones alone and lacks a portion of them. The table lists 210,000 or so clones, 81% of them singletons. This CDR3 comprises 14 residues. The V end lost 4 bases, the J end lost 1 base, and 10 bases lay between the germline ends. CDR1 is MDHEN, CDR2 SYDVKM, per germline. The J gene is TRBJ1-1, the V gene TRBV28; D remains unclear. The source is a woman aged 45 to 65 with acute COVID-19. Material: PBMCs or T cells enriched from blood (not recorded which). CDR3 residues: CASSWAVPNTEAFF. The CDR3 DNA reads as TGTGCCAGCAGTTGGGCCGTCCCGAACACTGAAGCTTTCTTT.